This is a list of T cell receptor beta chains from one sample in a study of beta chain features in type 1 diabetes. The protocol was immunoSEQ multiplex PCR, while the TCRdb copy is restricted to in-frame clones and leaves out a portion. The sample consists of some 160,000 clones, around 8.6% of them appearing once. Sequenced: central memory CD4+ T cells from blood. Receptor source: a woman aged 18-35 years with type 1 diabetes. CDR3s include the opening cysteine and the closing phenylalanine or tryptophan. D genes are given only for firm matches. A clone size is listed for some rows: how often the clone was seen (once, few, many), or a class if it is expanded.

v_call,j_call,clone_size,d_call,cdr3_nt,cdr3_aa
TRBV11-1,TRBJ2-1,few,-,TGTGCCAGCAGCACCCCTAGCGCGGGATACAATGAGCAGTTCTTC,CASSTPSAGYNEQFF
TRBV20-1,TRBJ1-2,few,-,TGCAGTGCTAGAGATCTTTCGGGCTACACCTTC,CSARDLSGYTF
TRBV11-2,TRBJ2-2,few,-,TGTGCCAGCAGCCAACAGGGAGGGGTGCTGTTTTTT,CASSQQGGVLFF
TRBV5-1,TRBJ2-1,few,TRBD2,TGCGCCAGCAGCCCGGGACTAGCGGGAGCGGAGAGTGAGCAGTTCTTC,CASSPGLAGAESEQFF
TRBV6-1,TRBJ1-4,-,TRBD1,TGTGCCACCATGGACAGGGTACGGGAAAAACTGTTTTTT,CATMDRVREKLFF
TRBV7-9,TRBJ2-3,few,TRBD2,TGTGCCAGCAGCGCGGGACTAGCGGGGGGGCCAGCAGATACGCAGTATTTT,CASSAGLAGGPADTQYF
TRBV27,TRBJ2-1,-,TRBD1,TGTGCCAGCAGTTCCCCCGGGACAGGGGGCGATGAGCAGTTCTTC,CASSSPGTGGDEQFF
TRBV4-1,TRBJ2-5,few,-,TGCGCCAGCAGCCATGAGAGGGTAGGGGAGACCCAGTACTTC,CASSHERVGETQYF
TRBV28,TRBJ1-1,few,-,TGTGCCAGCAGTTCTGCTTGGGCCAACACTGAAGCTTTCTTT,CASSSAWANTEAFF
TRBV6-5,TRBJ2-3,few,-,TGTGCCAGCATCAGGGCAGATACGCAGTATTTT,CASIRADTQYF
TRBV28,TRBJ2-3,-,-,TGTGCCAGCAACCTCTTCGGGAGCCTCCGCACAGATACGCAGTATTTT,CASNLFGSLRTDTQYF
TRBV7-8,TRBJ2-7,-,-,TGTGCCAGCAGCTTTAGCGCGGGACAGCTATACGAGCAGTACTTC,CASSFSAGQLYEQYF
TRBV2,TRBJ2-5,-,-,TGTGCCGGTAGCGGAGGCCGTGATTGGGCCCAGTACTTC,CAGSGGRDWAQYF
TRBV5-6,TRBJ1-5,few,-,TGTGCCAGCAGCTTGGGGCCCGGGTTTGATCAGCCCCAGCATTTT,CASSLGPGFDQPQHF
TRBV19,TRBJ2-1,-,TRBD1,TGTGCCAGTAGTATAGACCTTACCGACAGGGAGAAGTTCTTC,CASSIDLTDREKFF
TRBV7-2,TRBJ2-3,few,TRBD1,TGTGCCAGCAGGGGCCCGGGACAGGGCACAGATACGCAGTATTTT,CASRGPGQGTDTQYF
TRBV6-6,TRBJ1-1,-,-,TGTGCCAGCAGTGGCCCACGAGGTGAAGCTTTCTTT,CASSGPRGEAFF
TRBV4-2,TRBJ2-1,few,-,TGTGCCAGCAGCCAAGGAGGGTACCTTAATGAGCAGTTCTTC,CASSQGGYLNEQFF
TRBV19,TRBJ2-6,-,TRBD1,TGTGCCAGTAGTCCGTCCGGGACAGGGGGCTCTGGGGCCAACGTCCTGACTTTC,CASSPSGTGGSGANVLTF
TRBV5-1,TRBJ2-7,-,-,TGCGCCAGCAAGCTTGGAGGGATCGCCTACGAGCAGTACTTC,CASKLGGIAYEQYF
TRBV28,TRBJ1-5,-,-,TGTGCCAGCAGTTTAGCAGGGTCCTATAGCAATCAGCCCCAGCATTTT,CASSLAGSYSNQPQHF
TRBV5-4,TRBJ2-5,few,-,TGTGCCAGCAGCTTTCGACTAGACCAAGAGACCCAGTACTTC,CASSFRLDQETQYF
TRBV20-1,TRBJ1-2,-,-,TGCAGTGCTTACGGGACATATGGCTACACCTTC,CSAYGTYGYTF
TRBV6-4,TRBJ2-1,-,TRBD1,TGTGCCAGCAGTGATTTACGATACAGGGGCCGCTTCTACAATGAGCAGTTCTTC,CASSDLRYRGRFYNEQFF
TRBV11-2,TRBJ1-2,few,TRBD1,TGTGCCAGCAGCTTGTCACAGGGGGACTATGGCTACACCTTC,CASSLSQGDYGYTF
TRBV6-5,TRBJ2-3,few,TRBD1,TGTGCCAGCTGCCCGGTGGACAGGGCGGGAGATACGCAGTATTTT,CASCPVDRAGDTQYF
TRBV14,TRBJ2-3,-,-,TGTGCCAGCAGATATCGCACAGATACGCAGTATTTT,CASRYRTDTQYF
TRBV18,TRBJ1-5,-,-,TGTGCCAGCTCAGCGTCCGGGAGGGGTCAGCCCCAGCATTTT,CASSASGRGQPQHF
TRBV5-1,TRBJ2-2,many,TRBD2,TGCGCCAGCAGCCCTGGCGGGGGGGCTAGCACCGGGGAGCTGTTTTTT,CASSPGGGASTGELFF
TRBV30,TRBJ2-6,few,-,TGTGCCTGGAGTGACAGGGTCTACTCTGGGGCCAACGTCCTGACTTTC,CAWSDRVYSGANVLTF
TRBV14,TRBJ2-3,few,TRBD1,TGTGCCAGCAGCCAGGGACAGGTGACAGATACGCAGTATTTT,CASSQGQVTDTQYF
TRBV28,TRBJ2-1,few,TRBD2,TGTGCCAGCACTAGCGGGTGGCATGAGCAGTTCTTC,CASTSGWHEQFF
TRBV6-5,TRBJ2-1,-,-,TGTGCCAGCCGCCAGGGCTTGGTTAATGAGCAGTTCTTC,CASRQGLVNEQFF
TRBV5-4,TRBJ2-1,few,-,TGTGCCAGCAGCTTGTCGGGCGGGGTGAGCTCCTACAATGAGCAGTTCTTC,CASSLSGGVSSYNEQFF
TRBV10-3,TRBJ1-2,-,-,TGTGCCATCAGTGACCGAACGGCAGGGAACTATGGCTACACCTTC,CAISDRTAGNYGYTF
TRBV6-4,TRBJ2-2,few,-,TGTGCCAGCAGTGAGTGGGGCAACGGGGAGCTGTTTTTT,CASSEWGNGELFF
TRBV30,TRBJ2-7,few,-,TGTGCCTGGAGTGTATACGATTCTAGCTCCTACGAGCAGTACTTC,CAWSVYDSSSYEQYF
TRBV5-8,TRBJ2-7,once,-,TGTGCCAGCAGCTTGGTTGTAGGGAGTGCCGACGAGCAGTACTTC,CASSLVVGSADEQYF
TRBV29-1,TRBJ1-5,-,-,TGCAGCGCCAGCCAGGGAGGTAGTGGCAATCAGCCCCAGCATTTT,CSASQGGSGNQPQHF
TRBV18,TRBJ2-7,-,TRBD1,TGTGCCAGCTCACCGGGACAGTTAGCGTTTGAGCAGTACTTC,CASSPGQLAFEQYF
TRBV29-1,TRBJ1-1,many,TRBD1,TGCAGCGTTGAAGACCGTCTACTTAGGGGGCCCGGAGCTTTCTTT,CSVEDRLLRGPGAFF
TRBV23-1,TRBJ1-4,-,TRBD1,TGCGCCAGCAGTCAGCCGGGGACAGTAAATGAAAAACTGTTTTTT,CASSQPGTVNEKLFF
TRBV25-1,TRBJ2-7,few,-,TGTGCCAGCAGTCGGGGGGCGTTCTACGAGCAGTACTTC,CASSRGAFYEQYF
TRBV6-1,TRBJ1-2,few,TRBD1,TGTGCCAGCACCGAAAGGGGACAGGGGGATGGCTACACCTTC,CASTERGQGDGYTF
TRBV5-1,TRBJ2-1,few,-,TGCGCCAGCAGCTTGGCCCAGGACAGCTCCTACAATGAGCAGTTCTTC,CASSLAQDSSYNEQFF
TRBV13,TRBJ1-2,-,TRBD1,TGTGCCAGCAGCTTAGGGCCAGGGGGAGATGGCTACACCTTC,CASSLGPGGDGYTF
TRBV4-3,TRBJ1-2,-,-,TGCGCCAGCAGCCAAGATGGGAGCTTGACAGGATGGGGCTACACCTTC,CASSQDGSLTGWGYTF
TRBV9,TRBJ2-1,few,-,TGTGCCAGCAGCGTAGATCACAGGGAGGGCTACAATGAGCAGTTCTTC,CASSVDHREGYNEQFF
TRBV4-3,TRBJ1-2,many,TRBD1,TGCGCCAGCAGCCAAGTCGGCAGGGGGAATGGCTACACCTTC,CASSQVGRGNGYTF
TRBV5-4,TRBJ1-5,-,-,TGTGCCAGCAGCTTTGCAGGGGACCATCAGCCCCAGCATTTT,CASSFAGDHQPQHF
TRBV10-3,TRBJ1-1,-,-,TGTGCCATCAGTGAGCACAGGGTAAACACTGAAGCTTTCTTT,CAISEHRVNTEAFF
TRBV11-3,TRBJ2-2,few,-,TGTGCCAGCAGCTTAGATCAGACGAACACCGGGGAGCTGTTTTTT,CASSLDQTNTGELFF
TRBV4-3,TRBJ2-3,-,-,TGCGCCAGCAGCCTTGGGCAGGGTGCGGATACGCAGTATTTT,CASSLGQGADTQYF
TRBV5-1,TRBJ1-2,few,TRBD1,TGCGCCAGCAGCTTGGGGCTGACAGGGGGCGGCTACACCTTC,CASSLGLTGGGYTF
TRBV15,TRBJ2-5,-,-,TGTGCCACCAGCAGAGTAAGGCACAGCCAAGAGACCCAGTACTTC,CATSRVRHSQETQYF
TRBV5-1,TRBJ1-2,-,TRBD1,TGCGCCAGCAGCTTGGTACAGGGGGCGGATGGCTACACCTTC,CASSLVQGADGYTF
TRBV10-3,TRBJ2-1,-,TRBD2,TGTGCCACCCGGTCTAGCGGGGGAGAGAATGAGCAGTTCTTC,CATRSSGGENEQFF